Detailed here is one TCR beta chain. Its antigen remains undetermined. No quality values exist for individual bases; no much larger clone is one base distant. The cohort comprised around 690 healthy bone marrow donors. Cohort members were all nominally healthy when sampled, although unrecorded immune exposures were likely present. The donor was CMV seropositive and was included in the group of 290 or so seropositive cohort members. A peripheral blood sample was provided by each donor, and peripheral blood mononuclear cells were used for TCR beta sequencing. Genomic DNA was extracted from the blood cell samples with the Qiagen DNeasy Blood Extraction Kit. The data belong to a study of cytomegalovirus exposure and HLA in healthy donors (dated by TCRdb to about 2017). With regard to the full study: An earlier analysis of around 600 of the donors reported about 250 Gb of sequence data and approximately 110 million unique TCR beta sequences from 150 million to 200 million T cells. An early release covering roughly 640 HLA-typed donors comprised about 290 gigabases of sequencing data and roughly 85 million unique TCR sequences. The genetic ancestry cluster associated with self-reported Caucasian donors included about 81% of the 398 genotyped donors. The study aimed to test whether cataloging public T cell receptors could reveal signatures of past pathogen exposure. The study profiled the T cell repertoires of 500 to 800 subjects by immunosequencing and related them to cytomegalovirus serostatus. Along with the approximately 650-subject first cohort, a separate validation cohort of over a hundred different subjects was used. High-throughput TCR immunosequencing, statistical association of individual TCRs with disease status, and machine learning were combined to predict cytomegalovirus infection status. In a later analysis, previously published TCR beta repertoires from several hundred donors were re-analyzed and high-resolution HLA genotyping was added so that TCR occurrence patterns could be studied. In the later analysis, no new phenotypic data were used to find candidate immune exposures; instead, reliance was placed on TCR beta sequences and their occurrence across donors. In an earlier analysis of a few hundred of the donors, high-throughput TCR beta sequencing was used to judge whether each TCR beta V gene segment behaved as functional or pseudogenic. Donor age, sex, ethnicity and CMV serostatus were compiled alongside the repertoire data. A later genetic analysis took genome-wide SNP genotypes for about 65% of the roughly 670 donors and used that subset as a discovery cohort. Every repertoire in the discovery cohort had been generated on one and the same sequencing platform. HLA typing covered class I and class II loci at four-digit resolution. The number of typed donors differed by locus: roughly 620-630 for A, B, C, DRB1 and DQB1; approximately 520 for DQA1; approximately 600 for DPA1; and about 450 for DPB1. Four to six DR-DQ haplotypes were handled as single units for association and clustering, since linkage in the cohort was strong. Among around 400 genotyped donors of the cohort, an average of around 220,000 unique TCR beta nucleotide sequences was sequenced per donor, of which about 19% were non-productive.

Library preparation used the immunoSEQ multiplex PCR assay. For the multiplex PCR, a mixture combining 60 forward primers for TCR Vbeta segments and 13 reverse primers for TCR Jbeta segments was used. A multiplex PCR assay on genomic DNA amplified the CDR3 region of rearranged TCR beta genes. Amplified TCR beta libraries were sequenced as 87-base-pair reads on the Illumina HiSeq System. Per the original workflow: A later analysis counted approximately 84 million unique TCR beta chains across the 690 or so repertoires, and some 12 million of these chains were shared by at least two donors. Raw reads were error-corrected and collapsed into unique sequences by a nearest-neighbor algorithm in which closely related sequences were merged to remove PCR and sequencing errors. V, D and J gene segments were assigned by aligning CDR3 sequences to IMGT reference sequences. For a sequence to be retained, a match of at least six nucleotides to both a V gene segment and a J gene segment was required. Rearrangements were called productive when the CDR3 lacked stop codons and stayed in frame with V and J; all others were non-productive. Following IMGT convention, CDR3 was defined as the stretch from the second conserved V-encoded cysteine to the conserved J-encoded phenylalanine. The earlier analysis of some 550 of the donors excluded any sequence lacking an unambiguous match to a single V gene segment. An earlier analysis of just under 600 of the donors called V segments functional above 56.7% productive rearrangements and segregating when the between-donor standard deviation exceeded 5%. To diagnose cytomegalovirus status from the catalog of TCR beta chain sequences, a statistical classification framework was built. V and J gene assignment, in a later analysis, came from comparing TCR nucleotide sequences with IMGT/GENE-DB human TR gene sequences. The TCRdist pipeline was used in a later analysis to assign CDR3 sequences and most-parsimonious VDJ recombination scenarios. In a later analysis, every TCR beta chain was defined by the combination of its CDR3 amino acid sequence and its V-gene family, and reads without a unique V-gene family were dropped. A later analysis removed roughly 590 highly shared, low-generation-probability nucleotide sequences to deal with suspected cross-contamination and a sequencing artifact. In a later analysis, a clonal expansion index was calculated for each public chain from normalized within-repertoire ranks of inferred template counts. A later analysis computed generation probabilities with a VDJ recombination model fitted to out-of-frame rearrangements, and checked the results against IGoR. A later analysis scored TCR-TCR, TCR-HLA and TCR-CMV co-occurrence with hypergeometric tests, applying a repertoire-size bias correction to TCR pairs. In a later analysis, false discovery rates were estimated by permuting HLA or CMV assignments 20 times. A later analysis grouped co-occurring TCRs with DBSCAN, adding TCRdist sequence similarity when clustering within HLA-allele-positive subsets. Co-occurrence clustering excluded repertoires with fewer than 30,000 or more than 120,000 public chains, plus five with anomalous nucleotide sharing. TCRdb re-hosts the immuneACCESS table, in-frame sequences only. Its copies lack some clones; in the studies checked, an unresolved V gene accounts for under half of them, and the cause for the rest is not known. For V, J and clone size, that table is used; D and trimming come from the DNA. The sample table lists approximately 110,000 clones, about 73% of them with a count of one. Of the sample, around 3.9% is held by the ten largest clones.

After removal of 4 bases from V and 4 bases from J, the junction retains 7 bases not matched to a gene. The germline V gene (reference sequence) provides CDR1 MNHNY and CDR2 SVGAGI. The CDR3 covers 15 residues, taking in both the cysteine and the phenylalanine. Only the CDR3 portion is preserved as DNA: 45 bases, with reading frame beginning at the first base. Broader findings and caveats from the paper: According to a later genetic analysis, donors in an Asian-associated ancestry cluster had fewer N-insertions in productive TCRs than the approximately 670-donor mean. A further reported finding was that TCR beta sequences accurately predicted the HLA-A and HLA-B alleles for most subjects in the first cohort. In an earlier analysis of 450 to 750 of the donors, most TCR beta V segments appeared in productive rearrangements about 87% or about 30% of the time, broadly matching IMGT annotations. In a later analysis, HLA-associated TCR beta chains were found to be more clonally expanded and to have lower generation probabilities than equally common non-associated chains. HLA typing was unavailable for some donors at each locus, so association tests used only the typed subset. A group of highly shared sequence variants was considered likely to be a technical artifact of the sequencing pipeline. In a later analysis, TCR association rates were found to vary across HLA loci, with the most associated TCRs seen for DRB1 alleles and the fewest for HLA-C alleles. At a false discovery rate of 0.05, a later analysis linked 15,000 to 20,000 TCR beta sequences to specific HLA alleles. The classifier was reported to diagnose cytomegalovirus status with high specificity and sensitivity in both the original and validation cohorts. When HLA alleles, especially DR and DQ, strongly co-occurred, attributing TCR associations to individual alleles was difficult. This cohort had only TCR beta chains sequenced, and the lack of alpha or paired-chain data limited which features could be detected. Several of the top co-occurrence clusters appeared to be linked to parvovirus B19, influenza, CMV and Epstein-Barr virus, according to a later analysis. A later genetic analysis associated a missense DCLRE1C variant with V-gene and J-gene trimming of TCR beta chains, and an independent cohort replicated the association. Sequencing depth was assumed to be roughly uniform across donors in the presence/absence analyses, though that assumption may not hold. Because counts were too low, roughly 17 rarely observed V segments, including chromosome 9 orphons, were left out of the earlier analysis of 587 of the donors. Most TCR sequences were seen in very few donors, while some public TCRs were found in many individuals. A later analysis found that most CMV-associated TCR beta chains appeared HLA-restricted, with HLA associations seemingly driven largely by CMV exposure. Linkage disequilibrium might explain the correlated functional status among segregating V segments, but an unknown experimental factor could not be ruled out. A total of around 150 TCR beta chains were listed by the study as associated with cytomegalovirus. The authors suggested that the approach could potentially be generalized to other disease states and immunological phenotypes. The 87-base-pair reads could not distinguish some IMGT-functional V segments, including TRBV6-2 and TRBV6-3, so those segments were excluded. CMV serostatus was the only immune exposure information available for the cohort. A few of the identified cytomegalovirus-associated TCR beta chains were confirmed in vitro to be specific for cytomegalovirus antigens.

The sequenced material came from PBMCs. The receptor was isolated from a woman aged 45 to 65 in good health and CMV-seropositive. The rearranged segments are TRBV6-6 and TRBJ2-7, with 10 central nucleotides matching TRBD2. CDR3 reads: CASSLGSGGVYEQYF. The sequence in DNA is TGTGCCAGCAGTTTGGGGAGCGGGGGGGTGTACGAGCAGTACTTC.